These 24 T cell receptor beta chains originate from one sample sequenced in a study of T-cell memory formation after mild COVID-19. Each CDR3 protein is one row after TCRdb ran MiXCR on the 5' RACE reads. The top ten clones hold approximately 13% of a sample with about half a million distinct CDR3 sequences, roughly 18% of them seen once. The sample taken for sequencing was PBMCs or a T cell subset sorted from them (not recorded which). The origin of the receptors is an adult woman who had mild COVID-19 (a few samples of this study predate the infection). Cell type and time point are not known.

V usage is TRBV4-2 and J usage is TRBJ2-3, with D unresolved. The CDR3 sequence is 17 residues long. V lost 1 base to trimming and J lost 0 bases, with 14 bases between them. Germline V gene lookup returns CDR1 LGHNA and CDR2 YNFKEQ. The CDR3 spells CASSQGLQTPSTDTQYF. The CDR3 DNA reads as TGTGCCAGCAGCCAAGGGCTGCAAACCCCTAGCACAGATACGCAGTATTTT.

The gene calls are TRBV27 and TRBJ2-4; 14 nucleotides align to TRBD2. J gave up 15 bases and V 8 bases, and 9 bases lay outside the gene matches. Germline V gives CDR1 MNHEY, CDR2 SMNVEV (reference sequence). The CDR3 runs 13 residues. CDR3 protein: CASRSGLAGAWYF. The CDR3 bases are TGTGCCAGCCGATCGGGACTAGCGGGGGCCTGGTACTTC.

This chain links TRBV25-1 with TRBJ2-7; 8 positions match TRBD1. Germline V gene data show CDR1 as MGHDK and CDR2 as SYGVNS. V shed 7 bases and J 2 bases; nucleotides not matched to a gene: 10. This CDR3 is built from 15 residues. This chain's CDR3 is CASTHGQGVTYEQYF. CDR3 coding DNA: TGTGCCAGCACCCACGGACAGGGAGTGACCTACGAGCAGTACTTC.

This clonotype was seen many times. The chain recombines TRBV6-2 or TRBV6-3 with TRBJ1-1; D unresolved. CDR1 is MNHEY, CDR2 SVGEGT, per germline. The CDR3 sequence is 10 residues long. V lost 8 bases to trimming and J lost 4 bases, with 5 bases between them. The CDR3 DNA sequence: TGTGCCAGCCGGATCACTGAAGCTTTCTTT. This encodes CASRITEAFF.

This clonotype has just a few counts. At one boundary the junction diverges from the germline segment, which might be a read error. This sequence joins TRBV7-9 and TRBJ2-7; D is uncertain. The CDR3 sequence is 12 residues long. Per the germline V gene, CDR1 is SEHNR and CDR2 is FQNEAQ (reference sequence). CDR3 sequence: CASSLVTRLTHF. The CDR3 DNA reads TGTGCCAGCAGCTTGGTGACGAGACTTACCCACTTC.

The chain has TRBV11-1 and TRBJ2-1; the match to TRBD1 covers 9 bases. From germline, CDR1 is SGHAT and CDR2 FQDESV (reference sequence). The CDR3 spans 15 residues. Trimming cost V 5 bases and J 5 bases; bases outside gene matches: 7. CDR3 in amino acids: CASSLDRGSHNEQFF. CDR3 coding DNA: TGTGCCAGCAGCCTCGACAGGGGGTCCCACAATGAGCAGTTCTTC.

The chain is built from TRBV9 and TRBJ2-1; 8 bases fit TRBD2. This CDR3 spans 16 amino acids. Germline V gene lookup returns CDR1 SGDLS and CDR2 YYNGEE. V shed 3 bases, J shed 5 bases, and the junction held 10 bases outside the gene matches. The CDR3 DNA follows: TGTGCCAGCAGCGCTAAACCCGGGACTAGACACAATGAGCAGTTCTTC. Residues: CASSAKPGTRHNEQFF.

This clonotype has only a few counts. V is TRBV14 and J is TRBJ2-3; D is possibly TRBD1 (6 bases). Germline V gene data show CDR1 as SGHDN and CDR2 as FVKESK. The CDR3 is 16 residues long. V lost 4 bases, J lost 4 bases, and 18 bases lay in between. CDR3 sequence: CASSLQGKMFPDTQYF. The DNA for the CDR3 is TGTGCCAGCAGCCTCCAGGGGAAGATGTTCCCAGATACGCAGTATTTT.

The chain combines TRBV7-9 with TRBJ1-2; D ambiguous. V gave up 6 bases and J gave up 3 bases, with 11 bases separating them. The CDR3 runs 13 residues. Germline loops: CDR1 SEHNR, CDR2 FQNEAQ (reference sequence). In DNA form, the CDR3 reads TGTGCCAGCAGATCCGACGGATACTATGGCTACACCTTC. As protein: CASRSDGYYGYTF.

V gene TRBV28 combines with J gene TRBJ2-4; D perhaps matches TRBD1 (5 bases). CDR1 and CDR2 (germline): MDHEN, SYDVKM. The CDR3 spans 15 residues. V lost 2 bases to trimming and J lost 0 bases, with 8 bases between them. CDR3 DNA sequence: TGTGCCAGCAGTTTACAGGGAAAAGCCAAAAACATTCAGTACTTC. Translating it yields CASSLQGKAKNIQYF.

This clonotype was counted only a few times. This chain joins TRBV20-1 and TRBJ2-1; TRBD2 matches 9 bases. CDR1 is DFQATT, CDR2 SNEGSKA, per germline (reference sequence). Unmatched junction bases numbered 14, after V lost 5 bases and J lost 9 bases. The CDR3 totals 15 residues. CDR3 nucleotides: TGCAGTGCTCCCCCGGGGCTAGCGGGGCCGGCTGAGCAGTTCTTC. This codes for CSAPPGLAGPAEQFF.

This chain connects TRBV20-1 to TRBJ1-3; 8 bases are shared with TRBD1. CDR1 DFQATT and CDR2 SNEGSKA come from the germline V gene (reference sequence). This CDR3 has 14 amino acids. J lost 3 bases, V lost 6 bases, and 7 bases had no gene match. The CDR3 region has the DNA TGCAGTGCCCTAGATACAGGGGGTGGAAACACCATATATTTT. It is translated as CSALDTGGGNTIYF.

The CDR3 here is CASSLGQIEGAQYF. Written as DNA, the CDR3 is TGCGCCAGCAGCTTGGGGCAGATCGAGGGGGCCCAGTACTTC. This chain links TRBV5-1 with TRBJ2-5, with a tentative D call TRBD1 (6 bases). CDR1 is SGHRS and CDR2 is YFSETQ in the germline V gene. This CDR3 spans 14 amino acids. V was trimmed by 0 bases and J by 9 bases, leaving 15 bases between them.

The genes are TRBV20-1 and TRBJ2-1, with D possibly being TRBD2 (6 bases). The V end lost 3 bases, the J end lost 4 bases, and 16 bases lay between the germline ends. There are 15 residues in the CDR3. Per germline, CDR1 DFQATT and CDR2 SNEGSKA (reference sequence). Here the CDR3 reads CSASPSAGIYNEQFF. The CDR3 nucleotides read TGCAGTGCTAGCCCGTCGGCGGGGATTTACAATGAGCAGTTCTTC.

The V gene is TRBV18, the J gene TRBJ2-2, with TRBD2 matching 9 bases. Germline trimming cut 2 bases from V and 2 bases from J; bases unmatched to any gene: 6. Per the germline V gene, CDR1 is KGHSH and CDR2 is LQKENI. CDR3 length equals 17 residues. The CDR3 DNA is TGTGCCAGCTCACCAACAAGAGCGGGAGGAAACACCGGGGAGCTGTTTTTT. Translation: CASSPTRAGGNTGELFF.

The genes are TRBV2 and TRBJ1-1; D is uncertain. V was cut by 6 bases and J by 0 bases, with 11 bases left in between. Germline V gene lookup returns CDR1 SNHLY and CDR2 FYNNEI. This CDR3 comprises 14 residues. This CDR3 reads CASRSQSLNTEAFF. The CDR3 region has the DNA TGTGCCAGCAGATCACAGTCCTTGAACACTGAAGCTTTCTTT.

The table lists this clonotype with many counts. CDR3 amino acids: CASRGRDREAEAFF. The CDR3 DNA reads TGTGCCAGCAGGGGAAGGGATCGGGAGGCTGAAGCTTTCTTT. J is TRBJ1-1 and V is TRBV6-5; D remains ambiguous. There are 14 residues in the CDR3. V dropped 6 bases and J dropped 6 bases, with 17 bases sitting between them. CDR1 is MNHEY and CDR2 is SVGAGI in the germline V gene.

This clonotype was observed a few times. The chain recombines TRBV10-3 with TRBJ2-1, with D tentatively TRBD2 (6 bases). Germline V gene data show CDR1 as ENHRY and CDR2 as SYGVKD. With 10 bases removed from V and 5 bases from J, the gap between germline ends came to 24 bases. CDR3 length: 16 residues. This chain's CDR3 is CARRLVGNLGDNEQFF. CDR3 DNA sequence: TGTGCCAGAAGACTAGTAGGTAACCTGGGGGACAATGAGCAGTTCTTC.

CDR3: CASSERLYEQYF. In nucleotides, the CDR3 is TGTGCCAGCAGTGAAAGGCTTTACGAGCAGTACTTC. The chain employs TRBV2 and TRBJ2-7; D is unresolved. The germline CDR1 and CDR2 sequences are SNHLY and FYNNEI. Deletions cut 2 bases from V and 4 bases from J, with 6 bases between. CDR3 length equals 12 residues.

This clonotype was detected only a few times. The V and J genes are TRBV2 and TRBJ2-3; D is unresolved. V dropped 8 bases and J dropped 0 bases, with 12 bases sitting between them. Germline CDR1 SNHLY, CDR2 FYNNEI. The CDR3 is 14 residues long. This CDR3 reads CASGSRISTDTQYF. CDR3 nucleotide sequence: TGTGCCAGCGGCAGTCGGATTAGCACAGATACGCAGTATTTT.

This clonotype has at least ten counts. The rearrangement joins TRBV12-3 or TRBV12-4 to TRBJ2-6, with 12 bases fitting TRBD1. The CDR3 contains 20 residues. V gave up 4 bases and J gave up 1 base; unmatched junction bases: 11. For the CDR3, the DNA is TGTGCCAGCAGTTCGGGTACACCGGGACAGGGGGCTTCTGGGGCCAACGTCCTGACTTTC. Its protein is CASSSGTPGQGASGANVLTF.

CDR3 region: CASSLAGPGRADEKLFF. In DNA form, the CDR3 reads TGTGCCAGCAGCTTAGCGGGGCCCGGGCGCGCCGATGAAAAACTGTTTTTT. This chain links TRBV7-9 with TRBJ1-4; maybe TRBD1 (5 bases). Trimming pared 0 bases from V and 6 bases from J, leaving 17 bases between. CDR3 size: 17 residues. Germline CDR1 and CDR2: SEHNR and FQNEAQ (reference sequence).

This chain joins TRBV6-1 and TRBJ2-3; D not resolved. CDR1 is MNHNS and CDR2 is SASEGT in the germline V gene. The CDR3 has 19 residues. Trimming removed 6 bases at V and 6 bases at J, with 31 bases between. CDR3: CASRRVASGKDGSEDTQYF. DNA for the CDR3: TGTGCCAGCAGACGAGTGGCGTCAGGAAAAGACGGATCCGAGGATACGCAGTATTTT.

In its sample, this clonotype was seen a few times. The chain is built from TRBV2 and TRBJ1-1, with 8 bases matching TRBD1. The CDR3 has 13 amino acids. Trimming took 10 bases from V and 5 from J; bases not matched to a gene: 9. In germline, CDR1 is SNHLY, CDR2 FYNNEI. CDR3 protein: CATTTGGRTEAFF. In nucleotides, the CDR3 is TGTGCCACCACTACAGGGGGTCGGACTGAAGCTTTCTTT.